These 15 T cell receptor beta chains originate from one sample sequenced in a study of lymphopenia after photon versus proton radiotherapy. Assay: immunoSEQ multiplex PCR; the TCRdb copy retains only in-frame clones and omits some. The sample has over 55,000 clones; about nine tenths are singletons. The sample consisted of peripheral blood, taken from a patient treated with proton-based radiotherapy. The receptors were sampled from a man older than 75 with esophageal cancer.

This clone came up a few times. This chain connects TRBV9 to TRBJ1-2, with 8 positions matching TRBD1. This CDR3 has 14 residues. V shed 0 bases, J shed 8 bases, and the junction held 6 bases outside the gene matches. Germline CDR1 SGDLS, CDR2 YYNGEE. CDR3 nucleotide sequence: TGTGCCAGCAGCGTAGGGCAGGGGGCCGGAGGCTACACCTTC. Protein sequence: CASSVGQGAGGYTF.

The rearrangement joins TRBV7-9 to TRBJ2-7; the D is unclear. Per germline, CDR1 SEHNR and CDR2 FQNEAQ (reference sequence). CDR3 size: 13 residues. V was clipped by 1 base and J by 5 bases, with 9 bases between them. CDR3 sequence: CASSLGVENEQYF. CDR3 nucleotide sequence: TGTGCCAGCAGCTTAGGGGTAGAGAACGAGCAGTACTTC.

This rearrangement joins TRBV7-2 to TRBJ1-2; unclear D gene. The CDR3 spans 14 residues. The germline CDR1 and CDR2 sequences are SGHTA and FQGNSA. Trimming took off 1 base at V and 0 bases at J, with 6 bases between the two ends. The chain's CDR3 is CASSLGGANYGYTF. As DNA, the CDR3 is TGTGCCAGCAGCTTAGGCGGAGCTAACTATGGCTACACCTTC.

The chain recombines TRBV5-4 with TRBJ1-1; D is uncertain. CDR1 is SGHNT, CDR2 YYREEE, per germline (reference sequence). The length of the CDR3 is 16 residues. V gave up 5 bases and J gave up 2 bases, with 19 bases separating them. CDR3 residues: CASSNPTRSLNTEAFF. Here the CDR3 DNA reads TGTGCCAGCAGTAACCCAACCCGGTCCCTTAACACTGAAGCTTTCTTT.

The chain combines TRBV7-8 with TRBJ2-5; possible D gene TRBD1, 5 bases. Between the trimmed V and J ends, which lost 4 bases and 5 bases, there was a span of 14 bases. CDR1 and CDR2 (germline): SGHVS, FQNEAQ. The CDR3 is 14 residues long. CDR3 residues: CASSWGGDWETQYF. CDR3 nucleotides: TGTGCCAGCAGCTGGGGCGGCGATTGGGAGACCCAGTACTTC.

The V call is TRBV7-9, the J call TRBJ2-1; 7 bases agree with TRBD2. The CDR3 sequence is 16 residues long. The germline CDR1 and CDR2 sequences are SEHNR and FQNEAQ (reference sequence). The trim removed 3 bases at V and 0 bases at J, leaving 5 bases unmatched. CDR3 DNA sequence: TGTGCCAGCAGCTTCGGGGGAGGGAGCTCCTACAATGAGCAGTTCTTC. It specifies CASSFGGGSSYNEQFF.

The chain carries TRBV6-1 and TRBJ1-2; D call uncertain. This CDR3 contains 13 residues. Germline lookup yields CDR1 MNHNS and CDR2 SASEGT. V lost 6 bases to trimming and J lost 4 bases, with 12 bases between them. The CDR3 region has the DNA TGTGCCAGCAGCTTGGAGCCGGCCTATGGCTACACCTTC. This gives the protein CASSLEPAYGYTF.

This clone has just a few counts. The chain has TRBV19 and TRBJ2-2, with D maybe TRBD1 (6 bases). The CDR3 covers 17 residues. V lost 0 bases, J lost 2 bases, and 13 bases lay in between. Germline CDR1 LNHDA, CDR2 SQIVND (reference sequence). The CDR3 nucleotides read TGTGCCAGTAGTATAGATATCGGCAGGGGTAACACCGGGGAGCTGTTTTTT. This codes for CASSIDIGRGNTGELFF.

This sequence joins TRBV5-1 and TRBJ1-1; weak D call: TRBD1 (6 bases). Trimming stripped 4 bases from V and 1 base from J, with 11 bases between. The germline CDR1 and CDR2 sequences are SGHRS and YFSETQ. The CDR3 extends over 14 amino acids. Here the CDR3 reads CASSPGASNTEAFF. The CDR3 DNA is TGCGCCAGCAGCCCGGGGGCTTCGAACACTGAAGCTTTCTTT.

This clone was seen a single time. The chain recombines TRBV7-9 with TRBJ1-1; TRBD1 might be the D (6 bases). Trimming stripped 8 bases from V and 4 bases from J, with 14 bases between. Germline assignment: CDR1 SEHNR and CDR2 FQNEAQ (reference sequence). This CDR3 contains 13 residues. CDR3 coding DNA: TGTGCCAGCCTCTACAGGGAGGGCACTGAAGCTTTCTTT. As protein: CASLYREGTEAFF.

This clone showed up just once. This chain uses TRBV7-2 with TRBJ1-5, with D possibly being TRBD1 (6 bases). V shed 5 bases and J shed 6 bases, with 14 bases lying between them. Germline lookup yields CDR1 SGHTA and CDR2 FQGNSA. The CDR3 covers 14 residues. The CDR3 region has the DNA TGTGCCAGCAGCAAGGAGGGAGGGGGTCAGCCCCAGCATTTT. Its protein product is CASSKEGGGQPQHF.

The chain has TRBV7-2 and TRBJ2-2, with D possibly TRBD2 on 5 matching bases. V was shortened by 7 bases and J by 2 bases, with 20 bases between the two germline ends. This CDR3 region has 17 residues. CDR1 and CDR2 from the germline V gene are SGHTA and FQGNSA. CDR3: CASTSGFPRTNTGELFF. In nucleotides, the CDR3 is TGTGCCAGCACCTCGGGATTCCCCAGAACCAACACCGGGGAGCTGTTTTTT.

The chain carries TRBV4-1 and TRBJ2-2; 10 bases align to TRBD1. The CDR3 contains 16 residues. The germline CDR1 and CDR2 sequences are MGHRA and YSYEKL. V lost 6 bases and J lost 5; bases outside the gene matches: 9. The CDR3 protein is CASRAPRDRGTGELFF. The CDR3 coding sequence is TGCGCCAGCAGGGCCCCCAGGGACAGGGGAACCGGGGAGCTGTTTTTT.

This chain uses TRBV25-1 with TRBJ2-3; possible D gene TRBD2, 6 bases. The CDR3 runs to 14 residues. Germline lookup yields CDR1 MGHDK and CDR2 SYGVNS. Trimming cost V 10 bases and J 3 bases, with 17 bases left between them. The chain's CDR3 is CATLGRLWTDTQYF. Here the CDR3 DNA reads TGTGCCACCCTAGGGAGGCTTTGGACAGATACGCAGTATTTT.

This clone occurred a few times. The genes are TRBV7-8 and TRBJ2-2, with 8 bases fitting TRBD1. Germline-derived CDR1 and CDR2 are SGHVS and FQNEAQ. CDR3 length: 17 amino acids. The junction had 11 bases not matched to a gene; V was cut back by 5 bases and J by 3 bases. The CDR3 is CASSRPRDRIYTGELFF. CDR3 bases: TGTGCCAGCAGCCGACCGCGGGACAGGATTTACACCGGGGAGCTGTTTTTT.